This T cell receptor beta chain emerged from a study of PD-1 blockade in classical Hodgkin lymphoma. On this clone: The antigen is not known.

Study-level findings and limits: The study found that TCR diversity rose significantly by C4D1 in CD4+ but not CD8+ cells. Initiation of nivolumab under 1 year after ASCT led to exclusion of patients.

Generated by immunoSEQ multiplex PCR, the TCRdb table keeps only in-frame clones and is missing some. The sample records about 31,000 clones, almost 85% being singletons. Time point specified: cycle 4 day 1 (C4D1), after five to seven weeks of nivolumab. Every one of the patients relapsed after autologous stem cell transplantation (brentuximab vedotin exposure was variable). V shed 1 base and J shed 5 bases, with 12 bases lying between them. Germline lookup yields CDR1 SNHLY and CDR2 FYNNEI. The length of the CDR3 is 15 residues. The J gene is TRBJ1-5, the V gene TRBV2, with TRBD1 as a possible D gene (5 bases). The origin of this receptor is a human donor with classical Hodgkin lymphoma. The sample consisted of peripheral blood mononuclear cells (PBMCs), taken before the fourth cycle of nivolumab. The CDR3 sequence is CASSEGGSGHQPQHF. CDR3 coding DNA: TGTGCCAGCAGTGAAGGGGGGTCAGGCCATCAGCCCCAGCATTTT.